This T cell receptor (beta chain) was retrieved from a study of OX40 agonist ivuxolimab in advanced cancers. About the research overall: Patients in the trial were receiving intravenous ivuxolimab every 2 weeks, at doses of 0.01 to 10 mg/kg. Study findings and constraints: The CD4+ and CD8+ T cells in the blood had expanded clonally by week 6 at 0.1 to 3.0 mg/kg.

V lost 1 base and J 4 bases, leaving 14 bases between the germline ends. The germline CDR1 and CDR2 sequences are SGHVS and FNYEAQ. This CDR3 has 16 residues. As for this clone: Its antigen is not identified.

The data were produced by immunoSEQ multiplex PCR, yet TCRdb's version contains in-frame clones alone and is incomplete. The profile shows around 69,000 clones, approximately 86% of them singletons. This clonotype originated in an adult with an advanced solid tumor such as melanoma, head and neck, liver or kidney cancer. The material was CD4+ or CD8+ T cells sorted from blood, obtained in a trial of the OX40 agonist ivuxolimab. This chain joins TRBV7-6 and TRBJ1-3; D is possibly TRBD1 (5 bases). In DNA, the CDR3 is TGTGCCAGCAGCTTAGGAGGTCGAGGGGCCGGAAACACCATATATTTT. Translating it yields CASSLGGRGAGNTIYF.